This entry is about one T cell receptor (beta chain). Its cognate antigen is unknown. This CDR3 spans 13 amino acids. Trimming cost V 3 bases and J 8 bases, with 13 bases left between them. The germline gives CDR1 SEHNR, CDR2 FQNEAQ (reference sequence). This entry belongs to a study of graft-versus-host responses after intestinal transplantation. Study-level information: Transplant types were multivisceral, liver-intestinal, or isolated intestinal. Every transplant recipient was induced with anti-thymocyte globulin, then maintained on tacrolimus and steroids for about 3 years. Study-wide results and limits: Maximum circulating GvH clone levels tracked with early post-transplant HvG decreases. GvH clones occurred in recipient marrow; some first appeared in ileum or blood.

Profiled with immunoSEQ multiplex PCR; TCRdb holds only in-frame clones, not every one. Among under 130,000 clones listed, approximately 94% were seen once. The source material was unstimulated CD8+ T cells sorted from spleen or lymph node cells, sampled before intestinal transplant. This rearrangement joins TRBV7-9 to TRBJ1-2; no reliable D call. The receptor's source is a human donor who received an intestinal transplant. CDR3 protein: CASSFGPEDGYTF. The DNA of the CDR3 is TGTGCCAGCAGCTTTGGTCCGGAGGACGGCTACACCTTC.